A single sample gave rise to the 18 T cell receptor beta chains below, sequenced in a study of T cell repertoires in aging, cancer and after chemotherapy. Rearranged V-D-J TRB sequences were amplified with a mixed TRB-A/B primer pool. In TCRdb, the multiplex PCR reads were re-called with MiXCR into one record per CDR3 protein. Altogether several thousand distinct CDR3 sequences are present, approximately 46% being singletons, with the ten largest covering around 5%. The template was genomic DNA from peripheral blood, not RNA. The material sequenced was blood. The receptor source for this set is a human donor with a solid tumor.

The V and J genes are TRBV11-2 and TRBJ2-5, with unresolved D. This CDR3 has 11 amino acids. Germline V gives CDR1 SGHAT, CDR2 FQNNGV. Deletions cut 3 bases from V and 5 bases from J, with 4 bases between. CDR3 sequence (DNA): TGTGCCAGCAGCTTTCGGGAGACCCAGTACTTC. Amino acids: CASSFRETQYF.

The sample holds a few counts of this clonotype. This sequence joins TRBV19 and TRBJ2-7; D is unclear. There are 11 residues in the CDR3. CDR1 and CDR2 from the germline V gene are LNHDA and SQIVND (reference sequence). Deletions cut 6 bases from V and 3 bases from J, with 6 bases between. The CDR3 nucleotides read TGTGCCAGTAGCAAAAACTACGAGCAGTACTTC. It specifies CASSKNYEQYF.

The chain recombines TRBV30 with TRBJ2-7, with D perhaps TRBD2 (5 bases). This CDR3 contains 14 residues. Germline CDR1 and CDR2: GTSNPN and SVGIG (reference sequence). V was pared by 3 bases and J by 2 bases, with 14 bases between. The CDR3 is CAWRGLGSAYEQYF. The CDR3 region has the DNA TGTGCCTGGAGGGGCCTGGGGAGCGCCTACGAGCAGTACTTC.

The table lists this clonotype with a few counts. The rearrangement links TRBV7-9 to TRBJ2-7; 8 bases agree with TRBD1. Germline lookup yields CDR1 SEHNR and CDR2 FQNEAQ (reference sequence). The CDR3 length is 15 residues. The trim removed 3 bases at V and 2 bases at J, leaving 6 bases unmatched. CDR3 sequence: CASSFSDRGTYEQYF. The CDR3 DNA sequence: TGTGCCAGCAGCTTCAGTGACAGGGGTACCTACGAGCAGTACTTC.

The V and J genes are TRBV6-4 and TRBJ2-5, with a possible D match to TRBD1 (7 bases). The CDR3 extends over 14 amino acids. The germline V gene encodes CDR1 MRHNA and CDR2 SNTAGT. Between the trimmed V and J ends, which lost 2 bases and 5 bases, there was a span of 12 bases. CDR3 region: CASSDGGGHETQYF. The CDR3 nucleotides are TGTGCCAGCAGTGACGGAGGGGGCCACGAGACCCAGTACTTC.

V gene TRBV20-1 combines with J gene TRBJ1-2; D is perhaps TRBD1 (6 bases). Germline V gives CDR1 DFQATT, CDR2 SNEGSKA (reference sequence). CDR3 size: 14 residues. V was cut by 5 bases and J by 7 bases, with 20 bases left in between. The CDR3 DNA reads as TGCAGTGCTTCGGGGGCCAAAACAGGGCTTGGCTACACCTTC. Amino acids: CSASGAKTGLGYTF.

The genes are TRBV24-1 and TRBJ2-7; 7 bases align to TRBD1. The CDR3 spans 15 residues. Germline loops: CDR1 KGHDR, CDR2 SFDVKD. Trimming removed 4 bases from V and 3 bases from J; junction bases left unmatched: 8. The CDR3 DNA follows: TGTGCCACCAGTGAATCGCCGGGGACAGACTACGAGCAGTACTTC. This sequence encodes CATSESPGTDYEQYF.

CDR3 loop: CAWGSASQPQHF. The CDR3 nucleotides are TGTGCCTGGGGCTCCGCGAGTCAGCCCCAGCATTTT. The rearrangement uses TRBV30 and TRBJ1-5; D not certain. The CDR3 covers 12 residues. V dropped 5 bases and J dropped 6 bases, with 11 bases sitting between them. Germline CDR1 reads GTSNPN; CDR2 reads SVGIG (reference sequence).

V usage is TRBV6-1 and J usage is TRBJ2-3, with 7 bases lining up with TRBD1. V lost 0 bases to trimming and J lost 11 bases; unmatched junction nucleotides: 5. Germline-derived CDR1 and CDR2 are MNHNS and SASEGT. This CDR3 comprises 13 residues. CDR3 nucleotide sequence: TGTGCCAGCAGTGAAGCGATGGACAGGCGGCAGTATTTT. Residues: CASSEAMDRRQYF.

Here the CDR3 DNA reads TGTGCCACCAGTGATCCTCTAGCGGGAGGGGACAATGAGCAGTTCTTC. Its translation is CATSDPLAGGDNEQFF. The chain couples TRBV24-1 to TRBJ2-1; 12 bases line up with TRBD2. CDR3 length: 16 residues. The V segment lost 3 bases and the J segment 5 bases; nucleotides outside the gene matches: 4. Looked up from germline, CDR1 is KGHDR and CDR2 is SFDVKD.

This clonotype came up a few times. V is TRBV6-6 and J is TRBJ1-2; D is ambiguous. This CDR3 is 14 amino acids long. Germline lookup yields CDR1 MNHNY and CDR2 SVGAGI (reference sequence). Deletions cut 3 bases from V and 2 bases from J, with 10 bases between. The CDR3 nucleotides are TGTGCCAGCAGTTATACACCAGAGAACTATGGCTACACCTTC. As protein: CASSYTPENYGYTF.

The rearrangement joins TRBV18 to TRBJ1-3; D ambiguous. From germline, CDR1 is KGHSH and CDR2 LQKENI. The V gene lost 0 bases and the J gene lost 2 bases, with 8 bases spanning the gap. This CDR3 region has 15 residues. This CDR3 reads CASSPPTVTGNTIYF. The CDR3 DNA sequence: TGTGCCAGCTCACCACCTACGGTGACTGGAAACACCATATATTTT.

This clonotype has just a few counts. J is TRBJ2-7 and V is TRBV5-4, with TRBD1 matching over 9 bases. Unmatched junction bases numbered 5, after V lost 0 bases and J lost 1 base. The CDR3 has 16 amino acids. The germline gives CDR1 SGHNT, CDR2 YYREEE (reference sequence). The CDR3 loop is CASSLEGTGISYEQYF. The CDR3 DNA reads TGTGCCAGCAGCTTGGAAGGGACAGGGATTTCCTACGAGCAGTACTTC.

This clonotype was counted between two and nine times. V usage is TRBV12-3 or TRBV12-4 and J usage is TRBJ1-4; D unresolved. The ends were cut back, 4 bases at V and 5 bases at J, with 11 bases in the middle. The CDR3 contains 14 residues. The CDR3 loop reads CASSSGPLNEKLFF. In nucleotides, the CDR3 is TGTGCCAGCAGTTCCGGCCCACTCAATGAAAAACTGTTTTTT.

The rearrangement joins TRBV5-1 to TRBJ2-1, with 9 bases lining up with TRBD2. The CDR3 loop spans 16 amino acids. Germline-derived CDR1 and CDR2 are SGHRS and YFSETQ. V shed 0 bases, J shed 2 bases, and the junction held 3 bases outside the gene matches. The CDR3 region is CASSLVASGTYNEQFF. The CDR3 nucleotides are TGCGCCAGCAGCTTGGTGGCTAGCGGGACCTACAATGAGCAGTTCTTC.

The rearrangement uses TRBV4-3 and TRBJ1-5, with D unclear. The CDR3 is made up of 13 amino acids. Germline values: CDR1 LGHNA, CDR2 YSLEER. V lost 0 bases and J 7 bases, leaving 7 bases between the germline ends. This CDR3 is CASSQDGAQPQHF. In DNA form, the CDR3 reads TGCGCCAGCAGCCAAGATGGCGCCCAGCCCCAGCATTTT.

The chain uses TRBV5-1 and TRBJ2-1; the D gene is possibly TRBD2 (5 bases). The CDR3 covers 16 residues. Germline values: CDR1 SGHRS, CDR2 YFSETQ. The germline V and J ends were trimmed by 3 bases and 0 bases, with 13 bases remaining between them. CDR3 sequence: CASSSGLSNSYNEQFF. CDR3 DNA sequence: TGCGCCAGCAGCTCTGGACTCTCAAACTCCTACAATGAGCAGTTCTTC.

This clonotype was picked up a small number of times. The chain joins TRBV27 to TRBJ1-2; D is unclear. Per germline, CDR1 MNHEY and CDR2 SMNVEV (reference sequence). There are 15 residues in the CDR3. The germline V and J ends were trimmed by 3 bases and 6 bases, with 17 bases remaining between them. CDR3 residues: CASSLDRSIRNGYTF. The DNA for the CDR3 is TGTGCCAGCAGTTTGGACCGATCTATTCGTAATGGCTACACCTTC.